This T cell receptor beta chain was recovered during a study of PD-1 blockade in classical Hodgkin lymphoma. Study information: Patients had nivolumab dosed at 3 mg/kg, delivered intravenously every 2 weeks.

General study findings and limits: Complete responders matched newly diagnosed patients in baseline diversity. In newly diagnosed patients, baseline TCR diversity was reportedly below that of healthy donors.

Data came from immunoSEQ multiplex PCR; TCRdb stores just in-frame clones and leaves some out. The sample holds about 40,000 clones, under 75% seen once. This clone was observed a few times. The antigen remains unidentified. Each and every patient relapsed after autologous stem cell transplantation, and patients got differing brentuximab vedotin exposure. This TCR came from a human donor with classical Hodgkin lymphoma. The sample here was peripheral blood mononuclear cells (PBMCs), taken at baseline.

CDR3 nucleotides: TGTGCCTGGATTTATAGAGGACAACAAAACACTGAAGCTTTCTTT. Protein sequence: CAWIYRGQQNTEAFF. The chain couples TRBV30 to TRBJ1-1; tentative D call: TRBD1 (5 bases). V shed 4 bases and J shed 2 bases, with 17 bases lying between them. The CDR3 is made up of 15 amino acids. Looked up from germline, CDR1 is GTSNPN and CDR2 is SVGIG (reference sequence).